Below, 22 T cell receptor beta chains from the same sample are listed, as sequenced in a study of response to subunit inactivated influenza vaccine. TCRdb re-called the RT-PCR reads with MiXCR, one entry per CDR3 protein. The sample contains approximately 520,000 distinct CDR3 sequences, 25% of which appear only once. Source: CD4+ T cells sorted from PBMCs, taken roughly 5 days after vaccination. The receptor source for this set is a man aged 45-65 years who received an inactivated influenza vaccine.

This chain connects TRBV7-9 to TRBJ1-2, with D perhaps matching TRBD1 (6 bases). The germline gives CDR1 SEHNR, CDR2 FQNEAQ (reference sequence). V lost 4 bases and J lost 5, with 17 bases in between. This CDR3 is built from 15 residues. The DNA for the CDR3 is TGTGCCAGCAGCTCCGCACAGGGTCTAATTTATGGCTACACCTTC. It codes for CASSSAQGLIYGYTF.

This clonotype turned up a few times. The junction departs from germline at one end; a sequencing error may be responsible. The chain couples TRBV5-1 to TRBJ1-6, with D possibly TRBD1 on 6 matching bases. The germline CDR1 and CDR2 sequences are SGHRS and YFSETQ. The CDR3 runs 15 residues. This CDR3 reads CASSLGAIYNSPLHF. CDR3 sequence (DNA): TGCGCCAGCAGTTTGGGGGCCATTTATAATTCACCCCTCCACTTT.

The CDR3 loop is CSARGALEKLFF. The DNA for the CDR3 is TGCAGTGCTAGAGGCGCGTTGGAAAAACTGTTTTTT. The chain joins TRBV20-1 to TRBJ1-4; D remains unclear. V lost 1 base, J lost 8 bases, and 8 bases lay in between. Germline V lookup: CDR1 DFQATT, CDR2 SNEGSKA (reference sequence). This CDR3 region has 12 residues.

The V and J genes are TRBV28 and TRBJ1-2, with a possible D match to TRBD1 (5 bases). The V end was cut by 4 bases, the J end by 0 bases, with 12 bases between. Per germline, CDR1 MDHEN and CDR2 SYDVKM. The CDR3 extends over 15 amino acids. CDR3 amino acids: CASSWGRYANYGYTF. CDR3 bases: TGTGCCAGCAGTTGGGGCCGGTATGCTAACTATGGCTACACCTTC.

This chain joins TRBV20-1 and TRBJ1-5; D may be TRBD1 (6 bases). Germline lookup yields CDR1 DFQATT and CDR2 SNEGSKA (reference sequence). The length of the CDR3 is 14 residues. V gave up 3 bases and J gave up 6 bases, with 15 bases separating them. The CDR3 DNA follows: TGCAGTGCTAGCCGTGCCGGGGGCGGTCAGCCCCAGCATTTT. The encoded protein is CSASRAGGGQPQHF.

This clonotype was seen only once. This sequence may be a read error, since a much larger clone differs from it by one base. This CDR3 is CASSLYWGGEDTHYF. The CDR3 nucleotides are TGTGCCAGCAGTTTATACTGGGGGGGTGAAGATACGCACTATTTT. This sequence joins TRBV27 and TRBJ2-3; 7 bases agree with TRBD2. The CDR3 contains 15 residues. Per germline, CDR1 MNHEY and CDR2 SMNVEV (reference sequence).

This clonotype was counted many times. This chain links TRBV7-9 with TRBJ2-3, with TRBD2 identical over 7 bases. Germline V gene sequence: CDR1 SEHNR, CDR2 FQNEAQ (reference sequence). This CDR3 comprises 15 residues. Trimming at V came to 5 bases and at J to 2 bases, leaving 7 bases not matched to a gene. Written as DNA, the CDR3 is TGTGCCAGCAGCCGCCTGGGAGGGGCCACAGATACGCAGTATTTT. Protein: CASSRLGGATDTQYF. The entire variable domain, with the rest obtained from reference TRBV7-9 and TRBJ2-3, is as follows: DTGVSQNPRHKITKRGQNVTFRCDPISEHNRLYWYRQTLGQGPEFLTYFQNEAQLEKSRLLSDRFSAERPKGSFSTLEIQRTEQGDSAMYLCASSRLGGATDTQYFGPGTRLTVL.

The J gene is TRBJ1-2, the V gene TRBV5-5; 10 bases agree with TRBD1. The CDR3 runs to 15 residues. Germline V lookup: CDR1 SGHKS, CDR2 YYEKEE (reference sequence). V trimming: 4 bases; J trimming: 5 bases; junction bases outside the gene matches: 8. DNA for the CDR3: TGTGCCAGCAGCACCCGACAGGGGGCGTTTTATGGCTACACCTTC. It yields the protein CASSTRQGAFYGYTF.

This clonotype was seen a few times. The chain uses TRBV7-2 and TRBJ2-1; no reliable D call. V lost 5 bases and J 10 bases, leaving 9 bases between the germline ends. This CDR3 region has 11 residues. Germline V gene sequence: CDR1 SGHTA, CDR2 FQGNSA. CDR3 bases: TGTGCCAGCAGCCGAAGCAGGGAGCAGTTCTTC. Translating gives CASSRSREQFF.

The chain carries TRBV2 and TRBJ2-1, with 11 bases that match TRBD1. Losses at the gene ends were 7 bases for V and 3 bases for J; bases not matched to a gene: 8. CDR1 and CDR2 from the germline V gene are SNHLY and FYNNEI. CDR3 length equals 16 residues. The DNA of the CDR3 is TGTGCCAGCAATAAGGGACAGGGGGTGAGCTACAATGAGCAGTTCTTC. Encoded protein: CASNKGQGVSYNEQFF.

This clonotype was observed a few times. Here the CDR3 reads CSARDPRTSGAGELFF. The CDR3 nucleotides are TGCAGTGCTAGAGATCCGAGGACTAGCGGAGCCGGGGAGCTGTTTTTT. The chain employs TRBV20-1 and TRBJ2-2, with 10 bases lining up with TRBD2. Losses at the gene ends were 0 bases for V and 6 bases for J; bases not matched to a gene: 7. CDR3 length equals 16 residues. The germline V gene encodes CDR1 DFQATT and CDR2 SNEGSKA (reference sequence).

In this sample, this clonotype turned up many times. The CDR3 protein is CASSSAGTSKQFF. Written as DNA, the CDR3 is TGTGCCAGCAGTTCCGCCGGGACTAGTAAGCAGTTCTTC. This chain uses TRBV12-3 or TRBV12-4 with TRBJ2-1; TRBD2 agrees at 8 bases. The CDR3 loop spans 13 amino acids. Germline trimming cut 4 bases from V and 11 bases from J; bases unmatched to any gene: 7.

The chain carries TRBV6-1 and TRBJ2-7; tentative D call: TRBD1 (7 bases). Trimming shortened V by 2 bases and J by 4 bases, and 15 bases separated the two germline ends. Germline CDR1 and CDR2: MNHNS and SASEGT. The CDR3 extends over 15 amino acids. The CDR3 DNA follows: TGTGCCAGCAGTGAACGGGGGACAGTTTATTACGAGCAGTACTTC. Amino acid sequence: CASSERGTVYYEQYF.

This clonotype appeared once. The J gene is TRBJ2-2, the V gene TRBV20-1; D is ambiguous. The V end was cut by 5 bases, the J end by 0 bases, with 10 bases between. Germline V gives CDR1 DFQATT, CDR2 SNEGSKA (reference sequence). This CDR3 has 14 residues. The CDR3 reads CSAPRTTNTGELFF. For the CDR3, the DNA is TGCAGTGCTCCCAGGACCACGAACACCGGGGAGCTGTTTTTT.

The CDR3 protein is CASTLGGSYEQYF. DNA for the CDR3: TGTGCCAGCACCCTAGGCGGCAGTTACGAGCAGTACTTC. The chain links TRBV25-1 to TRBJ2-7; D gene ambiguous. Germline CDR1 and CDR2: MGHDK and SYGVNS. Trimming took 7 bases from V and 4 from J, leaving 14 bases between them. The CDR3 loop spans 13 amino acids.

This clonotype was counted only a few times. The chain employs TRBV4-2 and TRBJ2-7, with 8 positions matching TRBD2. Germline CDR1 LGHNA, CDR2 YNFKEQ. V lost 5 bases, J lost 7 bases, and 19 bases stayed unmatched. The CDR3 covers 17 residues. The CDR3 nucleotides read TGTGCCAGCAGCAAAAAAAAGCTCGCGGGAGGATCGTTGGAGCAGTACTTC. Protein sequence: CASSKKKLAGGSLEQYF.

This clonotype came up a few times. The chain employs TRBV24-1 and TRBJ2-2, with 7 bases lining up with TRBD1. Germline trimming cut 3 bases from V and 2 bases from J; bases unmatched to any gene: 5. Germline V gene sequence: CDR1 KGHDR, CDR2 SFDVKD. This CDR3 comprises 16 residues. CDR3 protein: CATSDQGTANTGELFF. CDR3 nucleotides: TGTGCCACCAGTGATCAGGGGACAGCAAACACCGGGGAGCTGTTTTTT.

The V call is TRBV5-1, the J call TRBJ2-1; TRBD1 matches at 7 bases. Germline V gives CDR1 SGHRS, CDR2 YFSETQ. CDR3 length: 17 residues. V lost 0 bases and J lost 4; bases outside the gene matches: 10. The CDR3 DNA is TGCGCCAGCAGCTTGGGATTGGGACAGACCAGATACAATGAGCAGTTCTTC. Its protein is CASSLGLGQTRYNEQFF.

This clonotype was seen ten or more times. The chain is built from TRBV11-2 and TRBJ2-5; D remains unclear. Trimming shortened V by 4 bases and J by 5 bases, and 8 bases separated the two germline ends. CDR1 SGHAT and CDR2 FQNNGV come from the germline V gene. CDR3 length equals 12 residues. The CDR3 nucleotides are TGTGCCAGCAGCTCGGGCAGGGAGACCCAGTACTTC. Its translation: CASSSGRETQYF.

The genes are TRBV6-8 and TRBJ2-1, with TRBD2 matching 10 bases. Trimming removed 1 base from V and 0 bases from J; junction bases left unmatched: 12. Germline V gene data show CDR1 as MNHGY and CDR2 as SAAAGT. The CDR3 runs to 20 residues. CDR3 protein: CASSYWSSGSSVPSYNEQFF. The CDR3 nucleotides read TGTGCCAGCAGTTACTGGTCTAGCGGGAGTTCGGTTCCCTCCTACAATGAGCAGTTCTTC.

This clonotype was found a few times. An end of the junction does not agree with germline; a read error may underlie this. The chain carries TRBV7-3 and TRBJ2-1; TRBD1 aligns across 9 bases. Germline V gives CDR1 SGHTA, CDR2 FQGTGA. The CDR3 length is 15 residues. The CDR3 DNA reads as TGTGCCAGCAGCCTAACAGGGGGCGGGAACAATGAGCAGTTCTTC. Protein product: CASSLTGGGNNEQFF.

Only a few counts were recorded for this clonotype. The chain is built from TRBV20-1 and TRBJ1-1; 7 bases map to TRBD1. The CDR3 is 13 amino acids. Trimming took 5 bases from V and 1 from J; bases not matched to a gene: 4. Germline values: CDR1 DFQATT, CDR2 SNEGSKA (reference sequence). The CDR3 bases are TGCAGTGCTCCACGACAGGGGAACACTGAAGCTTTCTTT. It is translated as CSAPRQGNTEAFF.